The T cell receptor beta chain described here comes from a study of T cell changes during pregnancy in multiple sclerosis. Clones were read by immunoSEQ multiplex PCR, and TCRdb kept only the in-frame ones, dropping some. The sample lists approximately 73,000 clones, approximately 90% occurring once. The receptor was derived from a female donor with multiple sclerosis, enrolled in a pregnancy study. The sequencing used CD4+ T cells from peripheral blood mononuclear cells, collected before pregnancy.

CDR3 in amino acids: CSGRTGYSYEQYF. CDR3 DNA: TGCAGCGGGAGGACAGGGTACTCCTACGAGCAGTACTTC. The rearrangement joins TRBV29-1 to TRBJ2-7; 8 bases are shared with TRBD1. The CDR3 is 13 amino acids. V shed 7 bases, J shed 0 bases, and the junction held 5 bases outside the gene matches. CDR1 is SQVTM and CDR2 is ANQGSEA in the germline V gene.